Below, one TCR beta chain is given with its context. These data originate in a study of cytomegalovirus exposure and HLA in healthy donors. Germline V lookup: CDR1 MNHEY, CDR2 SMNVEV (reference sequence). V lost 1 base to trimming and J lost 6 bases, with 17 bases between them. The CDR3 contains 16 residues. 60 Vbeta and 13 Jbeta primers were used in PCR. Repertoires were generated with immunoSEQ multiplex PCR, while TCRdb's copy carries only in-frame clones and drops some. The top ten clones hold approximately 2% of a sample with some 120,000 clones, around three quarters of them seen once. The chain has TRBV27 and TRBJ2-3; tentative D call: TRBD2 (5 bases). The sequence came from a man between 18 and 35 years old in good health and CMV-seronegative. Sequences were obtained from PBMCs. CDR3 in amino acids: CASSLLRGPGRDTQYF. The CDR3 DNA reads TGTGCCAGCAGTTTATTGAGAGGGCCCGGACGGGATACGCAGTATTTT.